The following is a TCR beta chain sequence with its context. Its antigen is not identified. The data belong to a study of early T cells in non-severe SARS-CoV-2 infection. Background on the study: With bulk RNA from unsorted whole blood as input, sequencing yielded unpaired chains. Study conclusions and caveats: VDJdb matching, biased toward anti-spike CD8 responses, missed private and CD4 specificities.

The CDR3 spans 13 residues. Trimming pared 6 bases from V and 5 bases from J, leaving 13 bases between. Germline values: CDR1 WNHNN, CDR2 SYGVQD (reference sequence). Each cDNA molecule carried a unique molecular identifier. Each CDR3 protein gets one entry after TCRdb re-called the 5' RACE reads with MiXCR. This sample carries tens of thousands of distinct CDR3 sequences, around 15% of them seen once, and the ten largest clones take under 4%. The sample comprised whole blood. This clonotype was obtained from an adult who was a healthcare worker with PCR-confirmed SARS-CoV-2 infection or an uninfected control (not recorded which). This chain connects TRBV10-1 to TRBJ2-5, with D uncertain. For the CDR3, the DNA is TGCGCCAGCAGCGGTGGGCTAGTGGAGACCCAGTACTTC. Protein: CASSGGLVETQYF.